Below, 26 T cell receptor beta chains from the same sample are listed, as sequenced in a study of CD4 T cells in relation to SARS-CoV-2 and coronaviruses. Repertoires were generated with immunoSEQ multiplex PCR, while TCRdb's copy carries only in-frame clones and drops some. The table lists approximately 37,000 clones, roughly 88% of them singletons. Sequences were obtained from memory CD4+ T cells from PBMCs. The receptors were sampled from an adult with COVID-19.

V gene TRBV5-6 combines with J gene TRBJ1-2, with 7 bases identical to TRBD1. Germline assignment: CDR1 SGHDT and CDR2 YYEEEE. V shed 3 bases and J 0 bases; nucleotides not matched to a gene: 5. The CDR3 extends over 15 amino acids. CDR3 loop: CASSWWDSSNYGYTF. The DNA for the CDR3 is TGTGCCAGCAGCTGGTGGGACAGTTCTAACTATGGCTACACCTTC.

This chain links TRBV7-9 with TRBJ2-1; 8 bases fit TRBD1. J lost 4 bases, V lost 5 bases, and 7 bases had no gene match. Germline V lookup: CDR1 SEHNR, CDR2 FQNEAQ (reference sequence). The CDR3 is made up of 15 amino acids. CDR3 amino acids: CASSPRQGPYNEQFF. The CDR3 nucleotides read TGTGCCAGCAGCCCAAGACAGGGGCCATACAATGAGCAGTTCTTC. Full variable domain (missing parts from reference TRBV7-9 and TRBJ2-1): DTGVSQNPRHKITKRGQNVTFRCDPISEHNRLYWYRQTLGQGPEFLTYFQNEAQLEKSRLLSDRFSAERPKGSFSTLEIQRTEQGDSAMYLCASSPRQGPYNEQFFGPGTRLTVL.

The CDR3 sequence: CASSTSGTVTYEQYF. CDR3 DNA sequence: TGTGCCAGCAGCACCTCCGGGACAGTTACCTACGAGCAGTACTTC. The rearrangement links TRBV7-2 to TRBJ2-7, with TRBD1 identical over 7 bases. Germline V CDR1 and CDR2: SGHTA, FQGNSA. This CDR3 has 15 residues. Trimming cost V 5 bases and J 2 bases; bases outside gene matches: 9.

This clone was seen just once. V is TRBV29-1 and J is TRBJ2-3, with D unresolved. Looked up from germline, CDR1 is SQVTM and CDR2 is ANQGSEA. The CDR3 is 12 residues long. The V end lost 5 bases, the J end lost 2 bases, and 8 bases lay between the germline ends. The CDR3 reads CSVTDSTDTQYF. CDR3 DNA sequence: TGCAGCGTTACTGATTCCACAGATACGCAGTATTTT.

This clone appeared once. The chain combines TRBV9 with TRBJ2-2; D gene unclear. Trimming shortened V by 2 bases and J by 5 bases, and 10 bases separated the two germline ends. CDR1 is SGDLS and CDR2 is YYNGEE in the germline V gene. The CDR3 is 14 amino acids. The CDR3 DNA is TGTGCCAGCAGCGTTTCTTCAGATACCGGGGAGCTGTTTTTT. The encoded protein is CASSVSSDTGELFF.

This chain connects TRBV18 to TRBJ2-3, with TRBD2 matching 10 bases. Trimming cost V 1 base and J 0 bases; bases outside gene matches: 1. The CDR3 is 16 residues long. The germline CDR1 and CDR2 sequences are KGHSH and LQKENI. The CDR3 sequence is CASSPRTSGSTDTQYF. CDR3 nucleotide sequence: TGTGCCAGCTCACCACGGACTAGCGGAAGCACAGATACGCAGTATTTT.

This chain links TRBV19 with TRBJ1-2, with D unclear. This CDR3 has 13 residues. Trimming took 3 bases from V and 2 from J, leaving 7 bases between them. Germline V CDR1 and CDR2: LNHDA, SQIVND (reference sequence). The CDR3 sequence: CASSISKNYGYTF. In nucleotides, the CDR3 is TGTGCCAGTAGTATCTCAAAGAACTATGGCTACACCTTC.

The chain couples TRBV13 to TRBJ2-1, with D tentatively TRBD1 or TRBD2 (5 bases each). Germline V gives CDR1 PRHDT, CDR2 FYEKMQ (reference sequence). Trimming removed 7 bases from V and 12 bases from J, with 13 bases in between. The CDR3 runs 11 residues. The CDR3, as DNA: TGTGCCAGCACCCAGGGTGGGACGCAGTTCTTC. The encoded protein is CASTQGGTQFF.

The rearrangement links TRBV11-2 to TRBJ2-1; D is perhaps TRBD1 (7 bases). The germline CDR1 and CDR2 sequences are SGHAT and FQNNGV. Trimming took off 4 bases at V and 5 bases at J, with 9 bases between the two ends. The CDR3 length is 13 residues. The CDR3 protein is CASSSRGDNEQFF. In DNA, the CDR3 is TGTGCCAGCAGCTCCAGGGGGGACAATGAGCAGTTCTTC.

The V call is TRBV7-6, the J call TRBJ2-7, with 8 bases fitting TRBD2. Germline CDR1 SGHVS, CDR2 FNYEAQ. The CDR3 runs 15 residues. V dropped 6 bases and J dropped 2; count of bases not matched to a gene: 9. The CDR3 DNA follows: TGTGCCAGCAGTTCAAGGGGACTAGGCACCTACGAGCAGTACTTC. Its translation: CASSSRGLGTYEQYF. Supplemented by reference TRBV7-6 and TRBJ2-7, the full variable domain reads GAGVSQSPRYKVTKRGQDVALRCDPISGHVSLYWYRQALGQGPEFLTYFNYEAQQDKSGLPNDRFSAERPEGSISTLTIQRTEQRDSAMYRCASSSRGLGTYEQYFGPGTRLTVT.

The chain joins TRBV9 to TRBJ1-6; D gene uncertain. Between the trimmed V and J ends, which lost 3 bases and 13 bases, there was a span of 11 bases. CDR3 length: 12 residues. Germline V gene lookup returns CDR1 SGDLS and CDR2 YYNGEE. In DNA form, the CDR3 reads TGTGCCAGCAGCGCCTCCGCCGGGCCCCTCCACTTT. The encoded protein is CASSASAGPLHF.

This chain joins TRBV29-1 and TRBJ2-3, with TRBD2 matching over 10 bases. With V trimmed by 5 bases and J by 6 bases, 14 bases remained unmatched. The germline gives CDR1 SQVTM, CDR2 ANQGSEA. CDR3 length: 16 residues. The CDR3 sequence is CSVRTSTSGTPDTQYF. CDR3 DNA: TGCAGCGTTCGTACTTCTACTAGCGGGACCCCGGATACGCAGTATTTT.

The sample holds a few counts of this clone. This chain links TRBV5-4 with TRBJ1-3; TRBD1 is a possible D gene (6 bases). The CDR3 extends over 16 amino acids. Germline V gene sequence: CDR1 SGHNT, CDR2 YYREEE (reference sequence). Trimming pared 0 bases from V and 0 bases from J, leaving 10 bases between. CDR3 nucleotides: TGTGCCAGCAGCTTGGATGGGGGCCGCTCTGGAAACACCATATATTTT. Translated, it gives CASSLDGGRSGNTIYF.

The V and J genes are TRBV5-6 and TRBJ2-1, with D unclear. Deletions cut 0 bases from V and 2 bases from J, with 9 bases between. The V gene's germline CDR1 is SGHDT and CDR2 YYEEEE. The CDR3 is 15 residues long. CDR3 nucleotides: TGTGCCAGCAGCTTGGGGGGAAGCGCCTACAATGAGCAGTTCTTC. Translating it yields CASSLGGSAYNEQFF.

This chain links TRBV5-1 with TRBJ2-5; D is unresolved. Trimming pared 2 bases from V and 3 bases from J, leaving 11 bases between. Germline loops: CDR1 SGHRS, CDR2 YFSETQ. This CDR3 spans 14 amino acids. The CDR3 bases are TGCGCCAGCAGCTTAATCCTACGAAAAGAGACCCAGTACTTC. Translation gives CASSLILRKETQYF.

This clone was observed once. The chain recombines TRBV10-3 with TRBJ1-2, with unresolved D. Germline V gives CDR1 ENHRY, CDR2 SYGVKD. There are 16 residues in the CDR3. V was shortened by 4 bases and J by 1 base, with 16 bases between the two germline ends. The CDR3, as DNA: TGTGCCATCAGTGGCCAAAAGGGAGTCGTTAACTATGGCTACACCTTC. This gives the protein CAISGQKGVVNYGYTF.

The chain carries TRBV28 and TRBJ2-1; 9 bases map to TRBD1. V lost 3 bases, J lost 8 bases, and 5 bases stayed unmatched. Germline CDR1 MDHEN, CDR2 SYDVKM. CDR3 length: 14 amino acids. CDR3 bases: TGTGCCAGCAGTTTGAGGACAGGGGTTTATGAGCAGTTCTTC. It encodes CASSLRTGVYEQFF.

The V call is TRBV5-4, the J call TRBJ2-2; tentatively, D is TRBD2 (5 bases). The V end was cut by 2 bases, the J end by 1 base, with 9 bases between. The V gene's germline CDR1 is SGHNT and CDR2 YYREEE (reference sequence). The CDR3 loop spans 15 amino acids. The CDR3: CASSLQRENTGELFF. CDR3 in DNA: TGTGCCAGCAGCTTACAACGGGAGAACACCGGGGAGCTGTTTTTT.

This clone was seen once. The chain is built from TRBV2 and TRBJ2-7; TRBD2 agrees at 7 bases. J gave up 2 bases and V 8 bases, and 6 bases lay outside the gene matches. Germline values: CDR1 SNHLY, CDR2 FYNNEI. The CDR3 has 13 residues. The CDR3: CASHSSGAYEQYF. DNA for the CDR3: TGTGCCAGCCACTCTAGCGGCGCCTACGAGCAGTACTTC.

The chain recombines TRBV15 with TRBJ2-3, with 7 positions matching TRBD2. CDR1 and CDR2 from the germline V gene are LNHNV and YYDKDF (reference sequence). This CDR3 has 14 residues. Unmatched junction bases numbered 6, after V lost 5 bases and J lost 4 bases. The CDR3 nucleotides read TGTGCCACCAGCTCTGGACTAGTTCCAGATACGCAGTATTTT. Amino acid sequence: CATSSGLVPDTQYF.

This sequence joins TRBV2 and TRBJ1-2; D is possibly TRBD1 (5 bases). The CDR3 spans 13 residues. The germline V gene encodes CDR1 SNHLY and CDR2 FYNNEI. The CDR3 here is CAGAFEANYGYTF. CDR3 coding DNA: TGTGCAGGGGCTTTCGAAGCTAACTATGGCTACACCTTC.

The CDR3 reads CASSLTGTRTYEQYF. CDR3 nucleotide sequence: TGTGCCAGCTCGCTGACCGGGACGAGGACCTACGAGCAGTACTTC. This sequence joins TRBV19 and TRBJ2-7; possibly TRBD1 or TRBD2 for D (5 bases each). With 9 bases removed from V and 2 bases from J, the gap between germline ends came to 20 bases. The CDR3 totals 15 residues. Germline CDR1 is LNHDA and CDR2 is SQIVND (reference sequence).

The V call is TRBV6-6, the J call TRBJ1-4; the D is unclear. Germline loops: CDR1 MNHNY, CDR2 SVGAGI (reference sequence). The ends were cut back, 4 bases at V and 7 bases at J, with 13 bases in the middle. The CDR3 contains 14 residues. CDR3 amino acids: CASSSQGSLEKLFF. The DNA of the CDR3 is TGTGCCAGCAGTTCCCAAGGATCGCTTGAAAAACTGTTTTTT.

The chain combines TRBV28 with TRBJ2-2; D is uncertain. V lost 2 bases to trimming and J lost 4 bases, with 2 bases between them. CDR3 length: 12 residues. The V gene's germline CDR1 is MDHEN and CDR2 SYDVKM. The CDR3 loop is CASSLPTGELFF. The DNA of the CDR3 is TGTGCCAGCAGTTTACCCACCGGGGAGCTGTTTTTT.

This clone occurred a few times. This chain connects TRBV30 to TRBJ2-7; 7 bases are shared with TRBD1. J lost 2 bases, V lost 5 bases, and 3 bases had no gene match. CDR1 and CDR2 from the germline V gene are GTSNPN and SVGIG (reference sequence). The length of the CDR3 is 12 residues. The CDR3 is CAWGTDTYEQYF. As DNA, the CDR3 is TGTGCCTGGGGGACAGATACCTACGAGCAGTACTTC.

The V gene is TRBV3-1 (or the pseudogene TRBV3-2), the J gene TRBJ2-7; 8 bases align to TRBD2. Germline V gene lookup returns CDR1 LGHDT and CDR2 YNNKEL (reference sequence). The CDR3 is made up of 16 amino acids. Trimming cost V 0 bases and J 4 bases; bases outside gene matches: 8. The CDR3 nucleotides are TGTGCCAGCAGCCAAGAAAGCGGGAGTTTGAAGTACGAGCAGTACTTC. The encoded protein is CASSQESGSLKYEQYF.